These 29 T cell receptor beta chains share one sample of origin, sequenced in a study of identical twins (dated by TCRdb to the mid-2010s). The protocol used for the library was 5' RACE. Sequencing relied on an Illumina HiSeq 2000. The public reads were run again by TCRdb, first through fastp at Q25 and then through MiXCR, and only productive beta chains were kept. Rows merge per CDR3 protein into single entries with the most common DNA and genes. The table for this sample lists roughly 470,000 distinct CDR3 sequences; 14% of them were counted only once. The ten largest clones take up approximately 0.98% of the sample. The data also belong to a second study, concerning yellow fever vaccine responses in identical twins.

What was sequenced was CD4+ T cells sorted from blood. These receptor sequences come from a woman between 18 and 29 years old in good health.

The table lists this clonotype with many counts. The rearrangement links TRBV12-3 or TRBV12-4 to TRBJ2-7; 13 nucleotides match TRBD2. CDR3 length equals 13 residues. V was pared by 7 bases and J by 6 bases, with 3 bases of the junction left unmatched. CDR3 DNA sequence: TGTGCCAGCAAGGGACTAGCGGGATCCGAGCAGTACTTC. Amino acid sequence: CASKGLAGSEQYF.

This clonotype was detected many times. Here the CDR3 reads CASSLVLLAGGHSTDTQYF. The CDR3 nucleotides read TGTGCCAGCAGCTTAGTTCTTCTAGCGGGGGGCCACAGCACAGATACGCAGTATTTT. This chain joins TRBV7-8 and TRBJ2-3; TRBD2 matches 11 bases. V shed 1 base, J shed 0 bases, and the junction held 9 bases outside the gene matches. The germline CDR1 and CDR2 sequences are SGHVS and FQNEAQ. The CDR3 totals 19 residues.

V and J are TRBV7-9 and TRBJ2-1, with 9 bases identical to TRBD1. V dropped 5 bases and J dropped 6; count of bases not matched to a gene: 8. This CDR3 spans 15 amino acids. The germline CDR1 and CDR2 sequences are SEHNR and FQNEAQ (reference sequence). The CDR3 loop is CASSPAGTGFNEQFF. In nucleotides, the CDR3 is TGTGCCAGCAGCCCCGCCGGGACAGGGTTCAATGAGCAGTTCTTC.

The chain is built from TRBV14 and TRBJ2-6; D remains unclear. Germline CDR1 is SGHDN and CDR2 is FVKESK. This CDR3 contains 15 residues. With 3 bases removed from V and 0 bases from J, the gap between germline ends came to 6 bases. This CDR3 is CASSQWTSGANVLTF. CDR3 in DNA: TGTGCCAGCAGCCAGTGGACCTCTGGGGCCAACGTCCTGACTTTC.

V is TRBV4-1 and J is TRBJ2-7; 9 bases fit TRBD1. The CDR3 loop spans 15 amino acids. The V gene end was trimmed by 0 bases and the J gene end by 6 bases; junction bases not matched to a gene: 6. Germline values: CDR1 MGHRA, CDR2 YSYEKL. The CDR3 region is CASSQDLGQGTEQYF. The CDR3 DNA follows: TGCGCCAGCAGCCAAGATTTGGGACAGGGTACCGAGCAGTACTTC.

The rearrangement joins TRBV3-1 to TRBJ1-2; 8 nucleotides line up with TRBD1. In germline, CDR1 is LGHDT, CDR2 YNNKEL (reference sequence). CDR3 length: 13 residues. The junction had 1 base not matched to a gene; V was cut back by 3 bases and J by 4 bases. The CDR3 region has the DNA TGTGCCAGCAGCCACGGGACAGGCTATGGCTACACCTTC. This codes for CASSHGTGYGYTF.

This clonotype was seen more than once but under ten times. CDR3 residues: CASSQDSPGGPLSTDTQYF. CDR3 DNA: TGTGCCAGCAGCCAAGATTCTCCCGGGGGGCCTCTGAGCACAGATACGCAGTATTTT. The chain employs TRBV4-2 and TRBJ2-3; D possibly corresponds to TRBD2 (7 bases). This CDR3 is 19 amino acids long. Germline V lookup: CDR1 LGHNA, CDR2 YNFKEQ. V lost 0 bases, J lost 0 bases, and 19 bases lay in between.

The CDR3 reads CSRLGQGFTDTQYF. As DNA, the CDR3 is TGCAGTAGACTTGGACAGGGCTTCACAGATACGCAGTATTTT. V gene TRBV20-1 combines with J gene TRBJ2-3, with 8 positions matching TRBD1. V lost 8 bases, J lost 2 bases, and 9 bases stayed unmatched. CDR1 is DFQATT and CDR2 is SNEGSKA in the germline V gene (reference sequence). CDR3 size: 14 residues.

Only a few counts were recorded for this clonotype. The chain joins TRBV20-1 to TRBJ1-4; the D is unclear. V lost 6 bases and J lost 5, with 13 bases in between. The CDR3 covers 13 residues. CDR1 and CDR2 from the germline V gene are DFQATT and SNEGSKA (reference sequence). CDR3 loop: CSAGPALNEKLFF. In DNA form, the CDR3 reads TGCAGTGCCGGACCGGCTTTAAATGAAAAACTGTTTTTT.

About this clonotype: A read error may explain this, as a much larger clone is one base away. It is likely a read error, because the conserved phenylalanine at the end of the CDR3 is missing. The V call is TRBV6-1, the J call TRBJ1-5; tentative D call: TRBD1 (5 bases). V was cut by 6 bases and J by 4 bases, with 13 bases left in between. Germline CDR1 and CDR2: MNHNS and SASEGT. This CDR3 has 14 amino acids. The CDR3 DNA is TGTGCCAGCAGGGACACCACATGGAATCAGCCCCAGCATTCT. Translated: CASRDTTWNQPQHS.

In its sample, this clonotype was seen a few times. V and J are TRBV6-2 or TRBV6-3 and TRBJ2-3; no firm D call. V was trimmed by 1 base and J by 2 bases, leaving 7 bases between them. Germline CDR1 MNHEY, CDR2 SVGEGT. CDR3 length equals 14 residues. CDR3 DNA sequence: TGTGCCAGCAGTTACTTACCGTCCACAGATACGCAGTATTTT. Amino acids: CASSYLPSTDTQYF.

There are many counts of this clonotype. The rearrangement joins TRBV6-1 to TRBJ2-1; D gene ambiguous. The CDR3 loop spans 13 amino acids. Deletions cut 6 bases from V and 4 bases from J, with 10 bases between. Germline V gene data show CDR1 as MNHNS and CDR2 as SASEGT. CDR3 sequence reads: CASRETVYNEQFF. The CDR3 bases are TGTGCCAGCAGAGAAACAGTGTACAATGAGCAGTTCTTC.

J is TRBJ2-7 and V is TRBV6-5; either TRBD1 or TRBD2 may fit D (6 bases each). V shed 4 bases and J shed 6 bases, with 16 bases lying between them. CDR3 length: 14 residues. Per the germline V gene, CDR1 is MNHEY and CDR2 is SVGAGI. CDR3 sequence: CASSSPARGGEQYF. CDR3 bases: TGTGCCAGCAGTTCCCCTGCCAGGGGAGGCGAGCAGTACTTC.

This clonotype was seen a handful of times. The chain links TRBV7-9 to TRBJ2-6; D is undetermined. The V and J ends lost 1 base and 0 bases respectively, with 7 bases between them. The CDR3 runs 16 residues. The germline CDR1 and CDR2 sequences are SEHNR and FQNEAQ (reference sequence). The DNA of the CDR3 is TGTGCCAGCAGCTTAGTCCCGAGCTCTGGGGCCAACGTCCTGACTTTC. Translation gives CASSLVPSSGANVLTF.

The chain couples TRBV5-6 to TRBJ2-4; D gene unclear. The V end was cut by 4 bases, the J end by 2 bases, with 10 bases between. This CDR3 is 14 amino acids long. Germline CDR1 SGHDT, CDR2 YYEEEE. CDR3 DNA: TGTGCCAGCAGCGGTGTGGGGACCAAAAACATTCAGTACTTC. It is translated as CASSGVGTKNIQYF.

This clonotype was seen a handful of times. The rearrangement links TRBV20-1 to TRBJ2-7; 14 nucleotides agree with TRBD2. Germline V CDR1 and CDR2: DFQATT, SNEGSKA (reference sequence). The CDR3 consists of 13 residues. V shed 3 bases and J 10 bases; nucleotides not matched to a gene: 5. The CDR3 nucleotides are TGCAGTGCTAGCGGGGGACTAGCGGGAGTTCAGTACTTC. Encoded protein: CSASGGLAGVQYF.

This clonotype was seen only a few times. The rearrangement links TRBV20-1 to TRBJ1-1; D not certain. The CDR3 loop spans 12 amino acids. Germline CDR1 and CDR2: DFQATT and SNEGSKA (reference sequence). Trimming removed 6 bases at V and 1 base at J, with 9 bases between. This CDR3 reads CSAKMANTEAFF. The CDR3 DNA reads TGCAGTGCCAAGATGGCGAACACTGAAGCTTTCTTT.

This clonotype was seen a few times. The chain employs TRBV27 and TRBJ2-5; the match to TRBD1 covers 9 bases. This CDR3 comprises 15 residues. V was clipped by 4 bases and J by 4 bases; unmatched bases: 7. Germline CDR1 reads MNHEY; CDR2 reads SMNVEV (reference sequence). The CDR3 spells CASSSGTGHTETQYF. CDR3 coding DNA: TGTGCCAGCAGTTCAGGGACAGGGCATACAGAGACCCAGTACTTC.

The chain carries TRBV6-5 and TRBJ2-7, with 7 nucleotides matching TRBD1. Per the germline V gene, CDR1 is MNHEY and CDR2 is SVGAGI. CDR3 length: 15 residues. V was pared by 2 bases and J by 5 bases, with 9 bases of the junction left unmatched. CDR3 bases: TGTGCCAGCAGTTACAACAGGGGTATCGGCCACGAGCAGTACTTC. Translated, it gives CASSYNRGIGHEQYF.

This clonotype was counted many times. The chain combines TRBV5-1 with TRBJ2-7; TRBD2 agrees at 10 bases. The V gene's germline CDR1 is SGHRS and CDR2 YFSETQ. CDR3 length: 16 residues. J lost 6 bases, V lost 0 bases, and 9 bases had no gene match. CDR3 in DNA: TGCGCCAGCAGCTTGGCAGCTGGGACTAGCGATGGCGAGCAGTACTTC. It encodes CASSLAAGTSDGEQYF. Combining the CDR3 with reference TRBV5-1 and TRBJ2-7 gives the whole variable domain KAGVTQTPRYLIKTRGQQVTLSCSPISGHRSVSWYQQTPGQGLQFLFEYFSETQRNKGNFPGRFSGRQFSNSRSEMNVSTLELGDSALYLCASSLAAGTSDGEQYFGPGTRLTVT.

This clonotype turned up a few times. This chain links TRBV12-3 or TRBV12-4 with TRBJ1-5; D is unclear. The CDR3 extends over 13 amino acids. Trimming removed 5 bases from V and 4 bases from J, with 9 bases in between. In DNA form, the CDR3 reads TGTGCCAGCAGTGTTGGCAAAAATCAGCCCCAGCATTTT. Its protein is CASSVGKNQPQHF.

This rearrangement joins TRBV6-2 or TRBV6-3 to TRBJ2-7; D not resolved. CDR3 length: 13 residues. V lost 0 bases and J lost 2, with 5 bases in between. The germline gives CDR1 MNHEY, CDR2 SVGEGT. CDR3 sequence: CASSYSIPYEQYF. The CDR3 DNA reads TGTGCCAGCAGTTACTCGATCCCCTACGAGCAGTACTTC.

This clonotype was detected ten times or more. V usage is TRBV12-3 or TRBV12-4 and J usage is TRBJ2-5; TRBD2 matches 9 bases. The CDR3 consists of 16 residues. Germline trimming cut 2 bases from V and 5 bases from J; bases unmatched to any gene: 9. The CDR3 protein is CASSLLGAGGSETQYF. The CDR3 coding sequence is TGTGCCAGCAGTTTACTGGGAGCGGGAGGAAGCGAGACCCAGTACTTC.

The chain links TRBV20-1 to TRBJ1-2; D not certain. The germline CDR1 and CDR2 sequences are DFQATT and SNEGSKA (reference sequence). Trimming removed 2 bases at V and 0 bases at J, with 7 bases between. The CDR3 runs 13 residues. The CDR3 spells CSARSTANYGYTF. DNA for the CDR3: TGCAGTGCTAGAAGCACAGCTAACTATGGCTACACCTTC.

This clonotype has a handful of counts. The chain has TRBV7-2 and TRBJ2-2, with TRBD1 identical over 8 bases. The trim removed 5 bases at V and 7 bases at J, leaving 9 bases unmatched. CDR1 is SGHTA and CDR2 is FQGNSA in the germline V gene. This CDR3 region has 15 residues. The CDR3: CASSRAGGTSGELFF. The CDR3 DNA follows: TGTGCCAGCAGCCGTGCAGGGGGCACTAGCGGGGAGCTGTTTTTT.

This clonotype was seen many times. The CDR3 sequence is CASSLGGQGARAFF. The CDR3 nucleotides are TGTGCCAGCAGCTTAGGAGGTCAGGGGGCGCGAGCTTTCTTT. The chain couples TRBV7-3 to TRBJ1-1; 8 bases are a match to TRBD1. The trim removed 2 bases at V and 10 bases at J, leaving 9 bases unmatched. CDR3 size: 14 residues. Germline CDR1 reads SGHTA; CDR2 reads FQGTGA.

The rearrangement joins TRBV20-1 to TRBJ2-2; 10 positions match TRBD1. The CDR3 consists of 17 residues. In germline, CDR1 is DFQATT, CDR2 SNEGSKA (reference sequence). Trimming took 6 bases from V and 4 from J; bases not matched to a gene: 14. The CDR3: CSAPAGPGQGITGELFF. The CDR3 coding sequence is TGCAGTGCCCCAGCAGGCCCGGGACAGGGGATCACCGGGGAGCTGTTTTTT.

This clonotype was seen only a few times. The chain is built from TRBV5-6 and TRBJ2-3, with D unclear. Trimming removed 2 bases at V and 4 bases at J, with 8 bases between. The CDR3 loop spans 13 amino acids. Germline-derived CDR1 and CDR2 are SGHDT and YYEEEE. This chain's CDR3 is CASSFRSADTQYF. The CDR3 DNA follows: TGTGCCAGCAGCTTCAGGAGCGCAGATACGCAGTATTTT. Full variable domain (rest looked up from reference TRBV5-6 and TRBJ2-3): DAGVTQSPTHLIKTRGQQVTLRCSPKSGHDTVSWYQQALGQGPQFIFQYYEEEERQRGNFPDRFSGHQFPNYSSELNVNALLLGDSALYLCASSFRSADTQYFGPGTRLTVL.

The J gene is TRBJ2-7, the V gene TRBV10-3; D remains ambiguous. V lost 0 bases and J 3 bases, leaving 3 bases between the germline ends. This CDR3 comprises 12 residues. Germline values: CDR1 ENHRY, CDR2 SYGVKD. This chain's CDR3 is CAISESNYEQYF. As DNA, the CDR3 is TGTGCCATCAGTGAGTCGAACTACGAGCAGTACTTC.